This paragraph covers one T cell receptor (beta chain) sequence. Sequencing was performed with immunoSEQ multiplex PCR; in TCRdb, only in-frame clones are kept and a portion is missing. The sample shows 88,000 or so clones, around 91% of them seen only once. The sample originates from a study of brain T cells in children with intractable seizures. CDR3 size: 12 residues. The germline V and J ends were trimmed by 1 base and 5 bases, with 6 bases remaining between them. CDR1 and CDR2 (germline): PRHDT, FYEKMQ (reference sequence). Sequenced material: peripheral blood, taken at surgery. V and J are TRBV13 and TRBJ2-7; D unresolved. This TCR came from a girl aged 2 to 9 with Rasmussen encephalitis and intractable seizures. CDR3 sequence (DNA): TGTGCCAGCAGCTTAGAACAAGACGAGCAGTACTTC. Its protein product is CASSLEQDEQYF.